A selection of T cell receptor beta chains follows, all from one sample in a study of CD8 T cells in Susac syndrome. TCRdb re-called the immunoSEQ multiplex PCR reads through MiXCR, storing one row per CDR3 protein. Seen here are roughly 120,000 distinct CDR3 sequences, approximately 95% observed once, and the top ten hold roughly 0.3%. Sequenced input: CD8+ T cells from PBMCs. These receptors originate from a human donor with multiple sclerosis. The CDR3 runs from the conserved cysteine through the conserved F or W. A D gene is named only where the DNA matches it firmly. Where a row states a size, it is once, few, many or the class of an expanded clone; other rows omit it.

j_call: TRBJ2-5; d_call: TRBD1; v_call: TRBV29-1; clone_size: NA; cdr3_aa: CSTVQGRSIEAQYF; cdr3_nt: TGCAGCACCGTACAGGGGCGCTCGATTGAGGCCCAGTACTTC
j_call: TRBJ1-1; d_call: TRBD1; v_call: TRBV15; clone_size: NA; cdr3_aa: CATSRGTGITEAFF; cdr3_nt: TGTGCCACCAGCAGAGGGACAGGGATCACTGAAGCTTTCTTT
j_call: TRBJ2-5; d_call: NA; v_call: TRBV9; clone_size: NA; cdr3_aa: CASSVQTGLSETQYF; cdr3_nt: TGTGCCAGCAGCGTCCAAACTGGACTCTCAGAGACCCAGTACTTC
j_call: TRBJ1-6; d_call: NA; v_call: TRBV27; clone_size: NA; cdr3_aa: CASSLGGNSPLHF; cdr3_nt: TGTGCCAGCAGTTTAGGGGGGAATTCACCCCTCCACTTT
j_call: TRBJ1-1; d_call: TRBD1; v_call: TRBV19; clone_size: NA; cdr3_aa: CASTPQTGRRGEAFF; cdr3_nt: TGTGCCAGTACCCCCCAGACAGGGAGGCGCGGTGAAGCTTTCTTT
j_call: TRBJ1-3; d_call: NA; v_call: TRBV27; clone_size: NA; cdr3_aa: CASSLGRNSGNTIYF; cdr3_nt: TGTGCCAGCAGCCTCGGACGGAACTCTGGAAACACCATATATTTT
j_call: TRBJ2-2; d_call: NA; v_call: TRBV12-3/TRBV12-4; clone_size: NA; cdr3_aa: CASRTTGGGTGELFF; cdr3_nt: TGTGCCAGCAGGACAACAGGGGGAGGGACCGGGGAGCTGTTTTTT
j_call: TRBJ2-7; d_call: NA; v_call: TRBV7-9; clone_size: NA; cdr3_aa: CASSLVGRDIRPLEQYF; cdr3_nt: TGTGCCAGCAGCTTAGTTGGCCGGGACATCAGGCCTCTCGAGCAGTACTTC
j_call: TRBJ2-7; d_call: NA; v_call: TRBV30; clone_size: NA; cdr3_aa: CAWSEGYEQYF; cdr3_nt: TGTGCCTGGAGTGAGGGCTACGAGCAGTACTTC
j_call: TRBJ2-7; d_call: NA; v_call: TRBV28; clone_size: NA; cdr3_aa: CASGRVSYEQYF; cdr3_nt: TGTGCCAGCGGCCGGGTCTCCTACGAGCAGTACTTC
j_call: TRBJ2-5; d_call: NA; v_call: TRBV29-1; clone_size: NA; cdr3_aa: CSVEGGTVRETQYF; cdr3_nt: TGCAGCGTCGAAGGGGGTACGGTAAGGGAGACCCAGTACTTC
j_call: TRBJ2-1; d_call: TRBD2; v_call: TRBV5-4; clone_size: NA; cdr3_aa: CASSAGRVAYNEQFF; cdr3_nt: TGTGCCAGCAGCGCCGGGAGGGTGGCCTACAATGAGCAGTTCTTC
j_call: TRBJ2-7; d_call: TRBD1; v_call: TRBV7-9; clone_size: NA; cdr3_aa: CASSFQPGQGTYEQYF; cdr3_nt: TGTGCCAGCAGCTTTCAACCGGGACAGGGTACCTACGAGCAGTACTTC
j_call: TRBJ1-1; d_call: NA; v_call: TRBV30; clone_size: NA; cdr3_aa: CAWSGTGNTEAFF; cdr3_nt: TGTGCCTGGAGTGGTACGGGGAACACTGAAGCTTTCTTT
j_call: TRBJ2-1; d_call: TRBD2; v_call: TRBV7-9; clone_size: NA; cdr3_aa: CASSKREGYNEQFF; cdr3_nt: TGTGCCAGCAGCAAGCGGGAGGGGTACAATGAGCAGTTCTTC
j_call: TRBJ2-3; d_call: NA; v_call: TRBV5-1; clone_size: NA; cdr3_aa: CASSLVQGEDTDTQYF; cdr3_nt: TGCGCCAGCAGCTTGGTGCAGGGGGAGGATACAGATACGCAGTATTTT
j_call: TRBJ2-1; d_call: NA; v_call: TRBV7-3; clone_size: NA; cdr3_aa: CASSLTSGALNYNEQFF; cdr3_nt: TGTGCCAGCAGCTTAACGTCTGGGGCCCTAAACTACAATGAGCAGTTCTTC
j_call: TRBJ2-2; d_call: NA; v_call: TRBV7-9; clone_size: once; cdr3_aa: CASSLPLRQSRDTGELFF; cdr3_nt: TGTGCCAGCAGCTTACCGCTACGACAGTCTAGGGACACCGGGGAGCTGTTTTTT
j_call: TRBJ2-7; d_call: NA; v_call: TRBV7-8; clone_size: NA; cdr3_aa: CASIDSSYEQYF; cdr3_nt: TGTGCCAGCATCGACAGCTCCTACGAGCAGTACTTC
j_call: TRBJ1-5; d_call: TRBD1; v_call: TRBV11-2; clone_size: NA; cdr3_aa: CASSPTTGDGQPQHF; cdr3_nt: TGTGCCAGCAGCCCGACAACAGGGGATGGTCAGCCCCAGCATTTT
j_call: TRBJ2-1; d_call: NA; v_call: TRBV12-3/TRBV12-4; clone_size: NA; cdr3_aa: CASSPSSDEQFF; cdr3_nt: TGTGCCAGCAGCCCTAGCTCAGATGAGCAGTTCTTC
j_call: TRBJ1-5; d_call: TRBD1; v_call: TRBV12-3/TRBV12-4; clone_size: few; cdr3_aa: CASSFQGASQPQHF; cdr3_nt: TGTGCCAGCAGTTTTCAGGGGGCAAGTCAGCCCCAGCATTTT
j_call: TRBJ2-7; d_call: NA; v_call: TRBV27; clone_size: NA; cdr3_aa: CASSGTYERRYEQYF; cdr3_nt: TGTGCCAGCAGTGGGACATATGAGCGGCGATACGAGCAGTACTTC
j_call: TRBJ2-7; d_call: NA; v_call: TRBV28; clone_size: few; cdr3_aa: CASSPGGTYEQYF; cdr3_nt: TGTGCCAGCAGCCCCGGGGGCACCTACGAGCAGTACTTC
j_call: TRBJ1-2; d_call: NA; v_call: TRBV13; clone_size: NA; cdr3_aa: CASSPAGAWGYTF; cdr3_nt: TGTGCCAGCAGCCCCGCGGGGGCCTGGGGCTACACCTTC
j_call: TRBJ2-7; d_call: NA; v_call: TRBV5-4; clone_size: NA; cdr3_aa: CASSLGQSYEQYF; cdr3_nt: TGTGCCAGCAGCTTGGGTCAGAGTTACGAGCAGTACTTC
j_call: TRBJ1-1; d_call: NA; v_call: TRBV5-6; clone_size: NA; cdr3_aa: CASSPTGEEAFF; cdr3_nt: TGTGCCAGCAGCCCAACCGGGGAAGAAGCTTTCTTT
j_call: TRBJ1-1; d_call: TRBD1; v_call: TRBV10-3; clone_size: NA; cdr3_aa: CAISDPGTGNTEAFF; cdr3_nt: TGTGCCATCAGTGACCCCGGGACAGGGAACACTGAAGCTTTCTTT
j_call: TRBJ2-1; d_call: TRBD1; v_call: TRBV4-1; clone_size: NA; cdr3_aa: CASSQPGTGKQFF; cdr3_nt: TGCGCCAGCAGCCAACCTGGGACAGGAAAACAGTTCTTC
j_call: TRBJ2-7; d_call: NA; v_call: TRBV27; clone_size: once; cdr3_aa: CAAGTDSYEQYF; cdr3_nt: TGTGCCGCCGGGACGGACTCCTACGAGCAGTACTTC
j_call: TRBJ2-5; d_call: TRBD2; v_call: TRBV7-9; clone_size: NA; cdr3_aa: CASSPSGGSRQETQYF; cdr3_nt: TGTGCCAGCAGCCCTAGCGGGGGGTCCCGCCAAGAGACCCAGTACTTC
j_call: TRBJ1-2; d_call: NA; v_call: TRBV20-1; clone_size: NA; cdr3_aa: CSAPDRTPTNYGYTF; cdr3_nt: TGCAGTGCTCCCGACAGGACTCCGACTAACTATGGCTACACCTTC
j_call: TRBJ2-1; d_call: TRBD2; v_call: TRBV25-1; clone_size: NA; cdr3_aa: CASCGGSYNEQFF; cdr3_nt: TGTGCCAGTTGCGGCGGGAGCTACAATGAGCAGTTCTTC
j_call: TRBJ2-1; d_call: NA; v_call: TRBV27; clone_size: NA; cdr3_aa: CASSGSSSYNEQFF; cdr3_nt: TGTGCCAGCAGCGGGAGCAGCTCCTACAATGAGCAGTTCTTC
j_call: TRBJ1-2; d_call: TRBD1; v_call: TRBV29-1; clone_size: NA; cdr3_aa: CSARPGGYGYTF; cdr3_nt: TGCAGCGCCAGACCAGGGGGCTACGGCTACACCTTC
j_call: TRBJ1-3; d_call: NA; v_call: TRBV13; clone_size: NA; cdr3_aa: CASSLPLGNTIYF; cdr3_nt: TGTGCCAGCAGCTTACCCCTCGGGAACACCATATATTTT